The 9 T cell receptor beta chains presented below share a single source sample, sequenced in a study of T cells in women clearing cervical HPV infection. TCRdb's copy holds only in-frame clones and misses some; the assay was immunoSEQ multiplex PCR. Across some 40,000 clones, the top ten clones capture around 5.8% of the sample. Sequenced sample: blood buffy coat. Receptor source: a woman aged 18 to 75 with a cervical HPV16 infection that either progressed to CIN3+ or cleared (not recorded which).

Of note for this clone: The observed sequence ends 3 residues before the CDR3 terminus, with the missing tail filled in from the germline J gene. The chain links TRBV30 to TRBJ2-4, with TRBD1 matching over 9 bases. The CDR3 length is 13 residues. Germline V CDR1 and CDR2: GTSNPN, SVGIG (reference sequence). The CDR3 DNA, read in part, is TGTGCCCATCAGGGACAGGGCCTTTACGGT. Its protein product is CAHQGQGLYG. From start to end, the CDR3 is CAHQGQGLYGQYF. Based on the CDR3 plus reference TRBV30 and TRBJ2-4, the full variable domain is SQTIHQWPATLVQPVGSPLSLECTVEGTSNPNLYWYRQAAGRGLQLLFYSVGIGQISSEVPQNLSASRPQDRQFILSSKKLLLSDSGFYLCAHQGQGLYGQYFGAGTRLSVL.

Remarks on this clone: The read comes to an end 3 residues before the CDR3 does, leaving the germline J gene to fill in the end. V gene TRBV10-3 combines with J gene TRBJ2-7; 12 bases map to TRBD2. The CDR3 is 16 amino acids. Germline CDR1 ENHRY, CDR2 SYGVKD. Trimming removed 4 bases from V and 2 bases from J; junction bases left unmatched: 6. CDR3 DNA, as far as it was read: TGTGCCATCAGTGTCGGACTAGCGGGGCCCCCCTACGAG. Translation gives CAISVGLAGPPYE. The entire CDR3 protein reads CAISVGLAGPPYEQYF.

For this clone: From the germline J gene comes the end of the CDR3, since the read stops 3 residues before it. This rearrangement joins TRBV6-4 to TRBJ2-7; 8 bases agree with TRBD1. Per the germline V gene, CDR1 is MRHNA and CDR2 is SNTAGT. With 2 bases clipped from V and 3 bases from J, the junction kept 9 bases outside the gene matches. CDR3 length: 16 amino acids. The DNA read from the CDR3 is TGTGCCAGCAGTGACCCCGGACAGGGTATTAGCTACGAG. This translates into CASSDPGQGISYE. The full-length CDR3 reads as CASSDPGQGISYEQYF.

As to this clone: With the read ending 3 residues before the CDR3 end, the germline J gene is used to fill in that end. This chain joins TRBV7-2 and TRBJ2-3, with a possible D match to TRBD1 (5 bases). CDR1 is SGHTA, CDR2 FQGNSA, per germline. The CDR3 sequence is 15 residues long. V was pared by 3 bases and J by 0 bases, with 10 bases between. CDR3 bases read: TGTGCCAGCAGCTTCCTGACAGAAAGCACAGATACG. Protein: CASSFLTESTDT. In full, the CDR3 is CASSFLTESTDTQYF.

Notes on this clone: The read ends 3 residues shy of where the CDR3 ends; the end is completed using the germline J gene. The chain links TRBV7-2 to TRBJ1-2, with 7 bases that match TRBD1. V lost 4 bases and J lost 3; bases outside the gene matches: 2. The CDR3 contains 13 residues. Per germline, CDR1 SGHTA and CDR2 FQGNSA. The CDR3 sequence: CASSSGTDYGYTF. The CDR3 bases that were read are TGTGCCAGCAGCTCCGGGACAGACTATGGC.

About this clone: Read data end 3 residues before the CDR3 end; the end is taken from the germline J gene. The chain is built from TRBV19 and TRBJ1-4, with 9 bases that match TRBD1. The germline V gene encodes CDR1 LNHDA and CDR2 SQIVND (reference sequence). CDR3 length: 16 residues. CDR3 DNA (partial): TGTGCCAGTAGTCGGACAGGGGTGGACTATAATTCACCA. It codes for CASSRTGVDYNSP. The full CDR3 sequence reads CASSRTGVDYNSPLFF.

With respect to this clone: The read halts 3 residues ahead of the CDR3 end, with the missing end drawn from the germline J gene. The chain has TRBV20-1 and TRBJ1-5; D perhaps matches TRBD1 (5 bases). The CDR3 consists of 14 residues. Between the trimmed V and J ends, which lost 2 bases and 9 bases, there was a span of 17 bases. The V gene's germline CDR1 is DFQATT and CDR2 SNEGSKA (reference sequence). Partial CDR3 DNA: TGCAGTGCTAGACCAGGGTTTTCAAGGGGGCCC. Translation gives CSARPGFSRGP. The CDR3 in its entirety is CSARPGFSRGPQHF.

A remark on this clone: The read halts 3 residues ahead of the CDR3 end, with the missing end drawn from the germline J gene. V usage is TRBV7-2 and J usage is TRBJ2-5; no clear D gene. Trimming pared 5 bases from V and 5 bases from J, leaving 9 bases between. Germline-derived CDR1 and CDR2 are SGHTA and FQGNSA. The CDR3 is 12 amino acids. CDR3 DNA, as far as it was read: TGTGCCAGCAGCCCGGCCAGGGAGACC. This codes for CASSPARET. The CDR3 reads in full as CASSPARETQYF.

Worth noting for this clone: The read comes to an end 3 residues before the CDR3 does, leaving the germline J gene to fill in the end. This chain connects TRBV30 to TRBJ2-4; TRBD1 matches 7 bases. V gave up 4 bases and J gave up 7 bases; unmatched junction bases: 10. Germline CDR1 reads GTSNPN; CDR2 reads SVGIG (reference sequence). CDR3 length: 14 amino acids. Here the CDR3 reads CAWNGDSPGNIQYF. Partial CDR3 DNA: TGTGCCTGGAACGGGGACAGCCCGGGCAACATT.